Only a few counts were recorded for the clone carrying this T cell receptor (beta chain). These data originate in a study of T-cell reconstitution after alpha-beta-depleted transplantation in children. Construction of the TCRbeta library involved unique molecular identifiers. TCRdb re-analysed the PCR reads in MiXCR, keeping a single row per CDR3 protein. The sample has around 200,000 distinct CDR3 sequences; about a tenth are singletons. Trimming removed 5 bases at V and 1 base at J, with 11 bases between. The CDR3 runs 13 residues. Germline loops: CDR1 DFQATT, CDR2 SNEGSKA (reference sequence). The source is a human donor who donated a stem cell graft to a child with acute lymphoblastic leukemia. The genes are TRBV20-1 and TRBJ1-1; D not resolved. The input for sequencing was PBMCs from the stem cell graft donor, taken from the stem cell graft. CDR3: CSAPREANTEAFF. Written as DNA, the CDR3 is TGCAGTGCTCCCCGGGAGGCGAACACTGAAGCTTTCTTT.